The 25 T cell receptor beta chains below all came from one sample that was sequenced in a study of CD8 T cells in Susac syndrome. Random hexamers were used to reverse transcribe the RNA input (roughly 0.5 to 1 ug). TCRdb redid the calling of the immunoSEQ multiplex PCR reads with MiXCR, one entry per CDR3 protein. This table holds 150,000 to 200,000 distinct CDR3 sequences, about 95% found once. The sample comprised CD4+ T cells from PBMCs. These receptor sequences come from a human donor in good health.

This chain links TRBV4-2 with TRBJ2-3; possibly TRBD1 for D (6 bases). CDR3 size: 17 residues. V gave up 6 bases and J gave up 5 bases, with 24 bases separating them. CDR1 is LGHNA, CDR2 YNFKEQ, per germline. The CDR3 sequence: CASSRSSQGTSGDTQYF. CDR3 sequence (DNA): TGTGCCAGCAGTCGCTCGTCCCAGGGGACATCCGGAGATACGCAGTATTTT.

The chain couples TRBV3-1 to TRBJ1-1, with 7 bases identical to TRBD1. The V and J ends lost 1 base and 8 bases, in that order; junction bases with no gene match: 1. The germline CDR1 and CDR2 sequences are LGHDT and YNNKEL (reference sequence). The CDR3 totals 12 residues. The CDR3 spells CASSQVGQEAFF. The CDR3 nucleotides read TGTGCCAGCAGCCAAGTGGGACAGGAAGCTTTCTTT.

V is TRBV30 and J is TRBJ2-3; 15 bases are shared with TRBD2. V shed 1 base, J shed 2 bases, and the junction held 4 bases outside the gene matches. The CDR3 runs to 17 residues. Germline V gene data show CDR1 as GTSNPN and CDR2 as SVGIG (reference sequence). The CDR3 bases are TGTGCCTGGAGTGGAGGGACTAGCGGGGGGCCCACAGATACGCAGTATTTT. Its protein product is CAWSGGTSGGPTDTQYF.

The CDR3 bases are TGTGCCTGGAGTGTATACGACCCCATCTACACCTTC. It yields the protein CAWSVYDPIYTF. This chain connects TRBV30 to TRBJ1-2; D gene unclear. CDR1 GTSNPN and CDR2 SVGIG come from the germline V gene (reference sequence). V was clipped by 0 bases and J by 10 bases, with 12 bases between them. The CDR3 is made up of 12 amino acids.

The gene calls are TRBV14 and TRBJ2-5; 9 nucleotides agree with TRBD1. This CDR3 contains 15 residues. V dropped 5 bases and J dropped 7; count of bases not matched to a gene: 11. Per the germline V gene, CDR1 is SGHDN and CDR2 is FVKESK. The CDR3 region has the DNA TGTGCCAGCAGCACCAGGACAGGGGATATGGGGACCCAGTACTTC. Translating it yields CASSTRTGDMGTQYF.

This clonotype has just one count. CDR3 amino acids: CASSQDRVRNTEAFF. In DNA, the CDR3 is TGTGCCAGCAGCCAAGACAGAGTAAGGAACACTGAAGCTTTCTTT. The J gene is TRBJ1-1, the V gene TRBV4-2; no firm D call. CDR1 and CDR2 from the germline V gene are LGHNA and YNFKEQ. Trimming took 0 bases from V and 1 from J, leaving 9 bases between them. The CDR3 is 15 amino acids.

The chain recombines TRBV5-1 with TRBJ1-2; no firm D call. This CDR3 is built from 15 residues. The V gene's germline CDR1 is SGHRS and CDR2 YFSETQ. Trimming cost V 0 bases and J 6 bases, with 15 bases left between them. The CDR3 loop is CASSLVGQAMDGYTF. CDR3 DNA sequence: TGCGCCAGCAGCTTGGTTGGCCAGGCGATGGATGGCTACACCTTC.

The gene calls are TRBV29-1 and TRBJ2-5; D gene uncertain. Trimming shortened V by 7 bases and J by 5 bases, and 23 bases separated the two germline ends. The CDR3 totals 15 residues. Germline V gene sequence: CDR1 SQVTM, CDR2 ANQGSEA. CDR3 in DNA: TGCAGCGCCCAGGCCATCGACGCTGGTCTGGAGACCCAGTACTTC. This gives the protein CSAQAIDAGLETQYF.

The J gene is TRBJ1-1, the V gene TRBV25-1; D gene ambiguous. The germline CDR1 and CDR2 sequences are MGHDK and SYGVNS. CDR3 length: 12 amino acids. Trimming removed 2 bases from V and 11 bases from J, with 12 bases in between. This CDR3 is CASSETQKDAFF. DNA for the CDR3: TGTGCCAGCAGTGAAACTCAGAAGGACGCTTTCTTT.

This chain connects TRBV7-2 to TRBJ2-7; unclear D gene. V was pared by 6 bases and J by 3 bases, with 18 bases between. Per the germline V gene, CDR1 is SGHTA and CDR2 is FQGNSA. The CDR3 loop spans 15 amino acids. The CDR3 region has the DNA TGTGCCAGCAGGAACCCTGTCATGACGGTCTACGAGCAGTACTTC. This codes for CASRNPVMTVYEQYF. Full variable domain (missing parts from reference TRBV7-2 and TRBJ2-7): GAGVSQSPSNKVTEKGKDVELRCDPISGHTALYWYRQSLGQGLEFLIYFQGNSAPDKSGLPSDRFSAERTGGSVSTLTIQRTQQEDSAVYLCASRNPVMTVYEQYFGPGTRLTVT.

The J gene is TRBJ2-7, the V gene TRBV2, with 14 bases lining up with TRBD2. CDR1 and CDR2 from the germline V gene are SNHLY and FYNNEI. The CDR3 runs 15 residues. V dropped 3 bases and J dropped 5; count of bases not matched to a gene: 3. For the CDR3, the DNA is TGTGCCAGCAGTGAGGGACTAGCGGGGGCCCACGAGCAGTACTTC. Its protein is CASSEGLAGAHEQYF.

The chain recombines TRBV5-6 with TRBJ2-7; TRBD1 matches 8 bases. Unmatched junction bases numbered 2, after V lost 0 bases and J lost 6 bases. The CDR3 length is 13 residues. The germline V gene has CDR1 SGHDT and CDR2 YYEEEE. The chain's CDR3 is CASSLVQGGEQYF. Here the CDR3 DNA reads TGTGCCAGCAGCTTGGTACAGGGGGGCGAGCAGTACTTC.

The J gene is TRBJ2-7, the V gene TRBV23-1; 7 nucleotides line up with TRBD1. TRBV23-1 is an ORF; its function is uncertain. Trimming cost V 2 bases and J 3 bases; bases outside gene matches: 10. The CDR3 covers 16 residues. The CDR3 nucleotides are TGCGCCAGCAGTCAACCTACAAGGGACAGACACTACGAGCAGTACTTC. Its translation is CASSQPTRDRHYEQYF.

V is TRBV6-2 or TRBV6-3 and J is TRBJ1-1; no reliable D call. Germline V gives CDR1 MNHEY, CDR2 SVGEGT. The CDR3 runs 12 residues. Trimming left V 6 bases short and J 1 base short, with 6 bases between. The DNA of the CDR3 is TGTGCCAGCAGAGATACGAACACTGAAGCTTTCTTT. It specifies CASRDTNTEAFF.

CDR3 loop: CASSQSFPTTNTEAFF. DNA of the CDR3: TGCGCCAGCAGCCAGTCCTTCCCCACGACTAACACTGAAGCTTTCTTT. The chain recombines TRBV4-3 with TRBJ1-1, with D unclear. V was shortened by 3 bases and J by 2 bases, with 16 bases between the two germline ends. CDR1 LGHNA and CDR2 YSLEER come from the germline V gene. This CDR3 is built from 16 residues.

The rearrangement joins TRBV20-1 to TRBJ2-1, with D perhaps matching TRBD2 (6 bases). Germline V gene data show CDR1 as DFQATT and CDR2 as SNEGSKA (reference sequence). The germline V and J ends were trimmed by 0 bases and 3 bases, with 15 bases remaining between them. The CDR3 consists of 16 residues. This CDR3 reads CSARDPLGGGYNEQFF. The CDR3 coding sequence is TGCAGTGCTAGAGACCCTCTTGGGGGAGGCTACAATGAGCAGTTCTTC.

This clonotype was detected only once. The V call is TRBV2, the J call TRBJ1-1; D call uncertain. The CDR3 covers 12 residues. Trimming took off 6 bases at V and 3 bases at J, with 8 bases between the two ends. Germline loops: CDR1 SNHLY, CDR2 FYNNEI. This chain's CDR3 is CASRRVDTEAFF. CDR3 coding DNA: TGTGCCAGCAGGAGGGTAGACACTGAAGCTTTCTTT. Complete variable domain (other parts from reference TRBV2 and TRBJ1-1): EPEVTQTPSHQVTQMGQEVILRCVPISNHLYFYWYRQILGQKVEFLVSFYNNEISEKSEIFDDQFSVERPDGSNFTLKIRSTKLEDSAMYFCASRRVDTEAFFGQGTRLTVV.

The V and J genes are TRBV3-1 and TRBJ1-1, with D unresolved. V was pared by 0 bases and J by 7 bases, with 9 bases between. Germline V gives CDR1 LGHDT, CDR2 YNNKEL (reference sequence). The CDR3 spans 13 residues. The CDR3 coding sequence is TGTGCCAGCAGCCAAGATCTCGCGCTTGAAGCTTTCTTT. Protein product: CASSQDLALEAFF.

The CDR3 DNA sequence: TGCAGCGTTGATGTGGGGATGCACACTGAAGCTTTCTTT. It specifies CSVDVGMHTEAFF. J is TRBJ1-1 and V is TRBV29-1; no clear D gene. This CDR3 spans 13 amino acids. Trimming took off 3 bases at V and 3 bases at J, with 11 bases between the two ends. Germline V gene lookup returns CDR1 SQVTM and CDR2 ANQGSEA.

A word on this clonotype: The junction departs from germline at one end; a sequencing error may be responsible. The J gene is TRBJ2-5, the V gene TRBV7-7, with D uncertain. CDR1 and CDR2 (germline): SSHAT, FNYEAQ (reference sequence). The CDR3 totals 14 residues. CDR3 in DNA: TGTGCTAGCAGCTTAGGTACAGCCGAAGAGACCCAGTACTTC. Protein: CASSLGTAEETQYF. Full variable domain (remainder filled in from reference TRBV7-7 and TRBJ2-5): GAGVSQSPRYKVTKRGQDVTLRCDPISSHATLYWYQQALGQGPEFLTYFNYEAQPDKSGLPSDRFSAERPEGSISTLTIQRTEQRDSAMYRCASSLGTAEETQYFGPGTRLLVL.

The chain links TRBV18 to TRBJ1-1, with a possible D match to TRBD1 (5 bases). The V end was cut by 4 bases, the J end by 3 bases, with 9 bases between. Looked up from germline, CDR1 is KGHSH and CDR2 is LQKENI. This CDR3 has 13 amino acids. CDR3 amino acids: CASSRDPYTEAFF. For the CDR3, the DNA is TGTGCCAGCTCACGGGACCCTTACACTGAAGCTTTCTTT.

V gene TRBV6-5 combines with J gene TRBJ2-1, with 10 bases that match TRBD2. The germline gives CDR1 MNHEY, CDR2 SVGAGI. CDR3 length: 17 residues. The J segment lost 9 bases and the V segment lost 2 bases, leaving 13 bases of the junction unmatched. This CDR3 reads CASSYDLAGVRRGEQFF. As DNA, the CDR3 is TGTGCCAGCAGTTACGACCTAGCGGGGGTCCGCCGCGGTGAGCAGTTCTTC.

This clonotype was found once. V and J are TRBV6-6 and TRBJ2-5; 7 positions match TRBD1. The CDR3 is made up of 14 amino acids. The ends lost 6 bases at V and 3 bases at J; junction bases unmatched: 7. Germline values: CDR1 MNHNY, CDR2 SVGAGI (reference sequence). In DNA form, the CDR3 reads TGTGCCAGCAGCTCCCGCGGACAGGAAGAGACCCAGTACTTC. It yields the protein CASSSRGQEETQYF.

The gene calls are TRBV7-9 and TRBJ2-1; 9 bases are shared with TRBD1. V shed 5 bases, J shed 4 bases, and the junction held 3 bases outside the gene matches. Germline values: CDR1 SEHNR, CDR2 FQNEAQ (reference sequence). CDR3 size: 14 residues. The CDR3: CASSTGTGYNEQFF. Written as DNA, the CDR3 is TGTGCCAGCAGCACCGGGACAGGGTACAATGAGCAGTTCTTC.

This rearrangement joins TRBV6-1 to TRBJ1-2; D ambiguous. Germline V gene data show CDR1 as MNHNS and CDR2 as SASEGT. The CDR3 is 13 amino acids. The germline V and J ends were trimmed by 6 bases and 2 bases, with 10 bases remaining between them. Here the CDR3 reads CASRETENYGYTF. The CDR3 region has the DNA TGTGCCAGCAGAGAGACGGAGAACTATGGCTACACCTTC.